The 9 T cell receptor beta chains presented below share a single source sample, sequenced in a study of CD4 T cells in relation to SARS-CoV-2 and coronaviruses. Sequenced by immunoSEQ multiplex PCR; TCRdb stores in-frame clones only, minus some. Of roughly 20,000 clones listed, more than 60% are singletons. No antigen is known for these receptors. Unexposed donor CD4+ T cells date from about 2011-2018, before the COVID-19 pandemic. After about 10 days of culture, CD4+ T cells were isolated. Sequenced sample: CD4+ T cells from PBMCs, cultured in vitro. The origin of the receptors is a human donor in good health.

The V and J genes are TRBV24-1 and TRBJ1-5; D not certain. The CDR3 contains 13 residues. Trimming removed 6 bases at V and 5 bases at J, with 10 bases between. CDR1 and CDR2 (germline): KGHDR, SFDVKD. CDR3 sequence (DNA): TGTGCCACCAGTTTGGGATTGCATCAGCCCCAGCATTTT. Translating it yields CATSLGLHQPQHF.

V usage is TRBV19 and J usage is TRBJ2-7; the match to TRBD2 covers 16 bases. The CDR3 has 17 residues. Losses at the gene ends were 5 bases for V and 6 bases for J; bases not matched to a gene: 10. CDR1 and CDR2 (germline): LNHDA, SQIVND (reference sequence). CDR3 sequence (DNA): TGTGCCAGTAGTCTGGGACTAGCGGGAGGGCCAGTCGCCGAGCAGTACTTC. Translation: CASSLGLAGGPVAEQYF.

V usage is TRBV30 and J usage is TRBJ2-3; D uncertain. Looked up from germline, CDR1 is GTSNPN and CDR2 is SVGIG (reference sequence). The CDR3 totals 16 residues. The V gene lost 0 bases and the J gene lost 4 bases, with 17 bases spanning the gap. CDR3 in DNA: TGTGCCTGGAGTGTAAGGGCTACCATTGCCGCAGATACGCAGTATTTT. Translated: CAWSVRATIAADTQYF. The whole variable domain, remainder taken from reference TRBV30 and TRBJ2-3, is SQTIHQWPATLVQPVGSPLSLECTVEGTSNPNLYWYRQAAGRGLQLLFYSVGIGQISSEVPQNLSASRPQDRQFILSSKKLLLSDSGFYLCAWSVRATIAADTQYFGPGTRLTVL.

The genes are TRBV18 and TRBJ1-1; 7 nucleotides align to TRBD1. V lost 3 bases to trimming and J lost 11 bases; unmatched junction nucleotides: 18. The CDR3 covers 16 residues. Germline assignment: CDR1 KGHSH and CDR2 LQKENI. Here the CDR3 DNA reads TGTGCCAGCTCACCCTCTAGAACTACCGACAGGGTGGGTGCTTTCTTT. Protein sequence: CASSPSRTTDRVGAFF.

V usage is TRBV18 and J usage is TRBJ2-7, with 7 bases that match TRBD1. V lost 3 bases and J lost 4; bases outside the gene matches: 3. The CDR3 length is 13 residues. Germline assignment: CDR1 KGHSH and CDR2 LQKENI. The CDR3 nucleotides read TGTGCCAGCTCACCGGGACAGAATTACGAGCAGTACTTC. Translated: CASSPGQNYEQYF. The variable domain in full, with the rest retrieved from reference TRBV18 and TRBJ2-7, is NAGVMQNPRHLVRRRGQEARLRCSPMKGHSHVYWYRQLPEEGLKFMVYLQKENIIDESGMPKERFSAEFPKEGPSILRIQQVVRGDSAAYFCASSPGQNYEQYFGPGTRLTVT.

This clone came up a few times. J is TRBJ2-1 and V is TRBV2; D uncertain. Germline V CDR1 and CDR2: SNHLY, FYNNEI. There are 16 residues in the CDR3. V lost 5 bases and J 0 bases, leaving 14 bases between the germline ends. CDR3 region: CASSPMVLRSYNEQFF. The CDR3 DNA sequence: TGTGCCAGCAGTCCTATGGTCTTGCGCTCCTACAATGAGCAGTTCTTC. The full variable domain, completed using reference TRBV2 and TRBJ2-1, is EPEVTQTPSHQVTQMGQEVILRCVPISNHLYFYWYRQILGQKVEFLVSFYNNEISEKSEIFDDQFSVERPDGSNFTLKIRSTKLEDSAMYFCASSPMVLRSYNEQFFGPGTRLTVL.

The genes are TRBV3-1 (or the pseudogene TRBV3-2) and TRBJ2-3; D is perhaps TRBD1 (6 bases). The CDR3 length is 14 residues. Looked up from germline, CDR1 is LGHDT and CDR2 is YNNKEL (reference sequence). Trimming cost V 6 bases and J 7 bases, with 17 bases left between them. CDR3 in amino acids: CASRKGVIRNTQYF. In DNA, the CDR3 is TGTGCCAGCAGAAAGGGGGTAATAAGAAATACGCAGTATTTT.

V usage is TRBV10-3 and J usage is TRBJ2-5; D tentatively reads TRBD1 or TRBD2 (5 bases each). CDR3 size: 15 residues. V lost 3 bases, J lost 5 bases, and 16 bases lay in between. Germline CDR1 reads ENHRY; CDR2 reads SYGVKD. As DNA, the CDR3 is TGTGCCATCAGTGACCCGGGACGGAACAGGGAGACCCAGTACTTC. The encoded protein is CAISDPGRNRETQYF.

V and J are TRBV19 and TRBJ2-2; the match to TRBD2 covers 7 bases. The CDR3 runs 18 residues. CDR1 LNHDA and CDR2 SQIVND come from the germline V gene (reference sequence). V was pared by 6 bases and J by 5 bases, with 18 bases of the junction left unmatched. In nucleotides, the CDR3 is TGTGCCAGTAGCCCCCAGTGGGTTGCGGGAGTAAGAACCGGGGAGCTGTTTTTT. It yields the protein CASSPQWVAGVRTGELFF.